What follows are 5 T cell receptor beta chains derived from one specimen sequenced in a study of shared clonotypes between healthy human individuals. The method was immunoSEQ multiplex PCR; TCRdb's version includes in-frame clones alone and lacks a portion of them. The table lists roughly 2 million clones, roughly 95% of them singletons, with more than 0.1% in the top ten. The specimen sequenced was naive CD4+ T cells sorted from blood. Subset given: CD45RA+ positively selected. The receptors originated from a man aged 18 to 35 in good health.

For the CDR3, the DNA is TGTGCCAGCAGCTTAGGGGTCGGGGTAGGTCAGCCCCAGCATTTT. Translated: CASSLGVGVGQPQHF. The chain is built from TRBV7-2 and TRBJ1-5; D is undetermined. The CDR3 spans 15 residues. Looked up from germline, CDR1 is SGHTA and CDR2 is FQGNSA. V lost 1 base to trimming and J lost 6 bases, with 13 bases between them.

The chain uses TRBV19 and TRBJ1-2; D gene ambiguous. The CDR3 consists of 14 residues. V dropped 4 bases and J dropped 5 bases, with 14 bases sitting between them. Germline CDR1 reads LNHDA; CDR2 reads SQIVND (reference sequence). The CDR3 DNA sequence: TGTGCCAGTAGTAACCCGGACGGTTCATATGGCTACACCTTC. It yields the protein CASSNPDGSYGYTF.

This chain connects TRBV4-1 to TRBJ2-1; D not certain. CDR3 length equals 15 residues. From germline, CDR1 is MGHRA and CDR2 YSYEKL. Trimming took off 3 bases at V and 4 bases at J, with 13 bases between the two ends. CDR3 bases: TGCGCCAGCAGCCACCTCTTTCAGAGTTACAATGAGCAGTTCTTC. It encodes CASSHLFQSYNEQFF.

The DNA for the CDR3 is TGCGCCAGCAGCCAAGAGCCCCTAGCCTCCACCGGGGAGCTGTTTTTT. It is translated as CASSQEPLASTGELFF. The V gene is TRBV4-3, the J gene TRBJ2-2; perhaps TRBD2 as D (5 bases). CDR1 and CDR2 from the germline V gene are LGHNA and YSLEER. This CDR3 is built from 16 residues. V was clipped by 0 bases and J by 4 bases, with 12 bases between them.

CDR3 loop: CASRGEGQGNYGYTF. The CDR3 bases are TGTGCCAGCAGGGGGGAGGGACAGGGTAACTATGGCTACACCTTC. The chain is built from TRBV27 and TRBJ1-2; 9 bases match TRBD1. The length of the CDR3 is 15 residues. The trim removed 6 bases at V and 1 base at J, leaving 6 bases unmatched. Germline V CDR1 and CDR2: MNHEY, SMNVEV (reference sequence).